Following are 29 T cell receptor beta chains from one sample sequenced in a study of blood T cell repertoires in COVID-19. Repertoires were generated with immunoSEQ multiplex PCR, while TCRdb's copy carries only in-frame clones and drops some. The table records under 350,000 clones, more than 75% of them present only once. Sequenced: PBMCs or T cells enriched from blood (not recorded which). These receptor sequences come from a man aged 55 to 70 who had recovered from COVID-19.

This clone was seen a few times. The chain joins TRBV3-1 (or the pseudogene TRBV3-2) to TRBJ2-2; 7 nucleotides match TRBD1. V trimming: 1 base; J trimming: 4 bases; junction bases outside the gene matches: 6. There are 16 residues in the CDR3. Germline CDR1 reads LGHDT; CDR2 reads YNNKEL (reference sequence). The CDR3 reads CASSQGWTGPTGELFF. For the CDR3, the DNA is TGTGCCAGCAGCCAAGGTTGGACAGGCCCCACCGGGGAGCTGTTTTTT.

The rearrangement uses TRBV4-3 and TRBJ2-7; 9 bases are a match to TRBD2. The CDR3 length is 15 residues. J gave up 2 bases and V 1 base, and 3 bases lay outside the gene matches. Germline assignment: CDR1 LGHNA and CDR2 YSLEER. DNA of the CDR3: TGCGCCAGCAGCCAAGGGGCGGGGGGGACCTACGAGCAGTACTTC. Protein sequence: CASSQGAGGTYEQYF.

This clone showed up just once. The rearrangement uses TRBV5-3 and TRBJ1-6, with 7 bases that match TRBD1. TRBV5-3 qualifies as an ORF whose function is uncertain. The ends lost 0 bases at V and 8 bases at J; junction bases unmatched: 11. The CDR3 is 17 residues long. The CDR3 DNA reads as TGTGCCAGAAGCTTGGGTTCTACCCGACAGGGCCATTCACCCCTCCACTTT. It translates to CARSLGSTRQGHSPLHF.

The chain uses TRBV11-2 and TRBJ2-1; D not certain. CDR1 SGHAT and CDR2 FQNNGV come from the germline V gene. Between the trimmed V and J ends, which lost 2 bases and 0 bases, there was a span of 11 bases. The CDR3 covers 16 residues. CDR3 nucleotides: TGTGCCAGCAGCTTACTCGGGTCGGGCTCCTACAATGAGCAGTTCTTC. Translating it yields CASSLLGSGSYNEQFF.

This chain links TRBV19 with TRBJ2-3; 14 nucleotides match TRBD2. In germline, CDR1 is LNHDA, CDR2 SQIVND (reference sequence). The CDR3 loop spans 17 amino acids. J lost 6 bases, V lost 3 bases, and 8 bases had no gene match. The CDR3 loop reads CASSIRTSGGPKDTQYF. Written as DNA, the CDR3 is TGTGCCAGTAGTATTCGGACTAGCGGGGGGCCAAAGGATACGCAGTATTTT.

CDR3 DNA: TGTGCCAGCTCGGCCGGGACAGGGGCCAATCAGCCCCAGCATTTT. Translation: CASSAGTGANQPQHF. The chain links TRBV18 to TRBJ1-5, with 10 bases fitting TRBD1. Trimming at V came to 6 bases and at J to 3 bases, leaving 5 bases not matched to a gene. The germline CDR1 and CDR2 sequences are KGHSH and LQKENI. This CDR3 is 15 amino acids long.

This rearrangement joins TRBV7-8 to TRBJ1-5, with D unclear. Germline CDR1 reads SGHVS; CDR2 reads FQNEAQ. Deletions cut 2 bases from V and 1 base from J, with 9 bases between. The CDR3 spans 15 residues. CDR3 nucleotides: TGTGCCAGCAGCTTACAGGCAGTGAGCAATCAGCCCCAGCATTTT. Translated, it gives CASSLQAVSNQPQHF. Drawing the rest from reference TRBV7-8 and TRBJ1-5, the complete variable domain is GAGVSQSPRYKVAKRGQDVALRCDPISGHVSLFWYQQALGQGPEFLTYFQNEAQLDKSGLPSDRFFAERPEGSVSTLKIQRTQQEDSAVYLCASSLQAVSNQPQHFGDGTRLSIL.

In nucleotides, the CDR3 is TGTGCCAGCAGTTTACCCGGACTAGCGGGGGGGCTCGGAACAGATACGCAGTATTTT. Protein sequence: CASSLPGLAGGLGTDTQYF. The gene calls are TRBV27 and TRBJ2-3; 15 bases line up with TRBD2. The CDR3 length is 19 residues. The V gene end was trimmed by 2 bases and the J gene end by 3 bases; junction bases not matched to a gene: 9. Germline CDR1 reads MNHEY; CDR2 reads SMNVEV (reference sequence).

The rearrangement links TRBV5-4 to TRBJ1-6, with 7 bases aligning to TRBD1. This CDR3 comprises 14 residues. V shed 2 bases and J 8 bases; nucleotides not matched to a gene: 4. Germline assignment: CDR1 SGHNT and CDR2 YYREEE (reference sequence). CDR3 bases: TGTGCCAGCAGCTTCCAGGGGGACGATTCACCCCTCCACTTT. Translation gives CASSFQGDDSPLHF.

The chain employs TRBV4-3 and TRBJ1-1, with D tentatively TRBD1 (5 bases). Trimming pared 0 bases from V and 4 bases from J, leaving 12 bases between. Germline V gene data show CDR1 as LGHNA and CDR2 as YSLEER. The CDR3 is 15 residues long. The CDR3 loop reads CASSQDGQGGTEAFF. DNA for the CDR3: TGCGCCAGCAGCCAAGATGGGCAGGGTGGCACTGAAGCTTTCTTT.

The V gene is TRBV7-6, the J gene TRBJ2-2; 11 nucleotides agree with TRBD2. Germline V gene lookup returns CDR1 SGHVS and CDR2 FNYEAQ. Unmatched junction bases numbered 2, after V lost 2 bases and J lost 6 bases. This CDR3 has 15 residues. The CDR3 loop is CASSLNSGRAGELFF. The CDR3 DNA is TGTGCCAGCAGCTTAAATAGCGGGAGGGCCGGGGAGCTGTTTTTT.

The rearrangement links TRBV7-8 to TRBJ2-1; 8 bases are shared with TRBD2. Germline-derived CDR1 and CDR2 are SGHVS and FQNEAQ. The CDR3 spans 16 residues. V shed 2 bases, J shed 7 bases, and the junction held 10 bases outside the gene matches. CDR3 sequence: CASSLPLPGGFNEQFF. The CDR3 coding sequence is TGTGCCAGCAGCTTACCCCTTCCGGGGGGGTTTAATGAGCAGTTCTTC. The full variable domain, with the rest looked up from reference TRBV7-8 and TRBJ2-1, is GAGVSQSPRYKVAKRGQDVALRCDPISGHVSLFWYQQALGQGPEFLTYFQNEAQLDKSGLPSDRFFAERPEGSVSTLKIQRTQQEDSAVYLCASSLPLPGGFNEQFFGPGTRLTVL.

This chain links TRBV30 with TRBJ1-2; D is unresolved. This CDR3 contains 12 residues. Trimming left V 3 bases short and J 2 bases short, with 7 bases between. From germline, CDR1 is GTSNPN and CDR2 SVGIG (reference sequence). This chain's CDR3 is CAWRKENYGYTF. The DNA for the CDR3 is TGTGCCTGGAGAAAGGAGAACTATGGCTACACCTTC.

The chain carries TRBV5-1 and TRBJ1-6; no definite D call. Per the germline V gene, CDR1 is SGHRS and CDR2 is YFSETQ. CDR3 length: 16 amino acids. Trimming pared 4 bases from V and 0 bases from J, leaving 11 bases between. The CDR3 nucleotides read TGCGCCAGCAGCCTAGGCAGTAGCTCCTATAATTCACCCCTCCACTTT. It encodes CASSLGSSSYNSPLHF.

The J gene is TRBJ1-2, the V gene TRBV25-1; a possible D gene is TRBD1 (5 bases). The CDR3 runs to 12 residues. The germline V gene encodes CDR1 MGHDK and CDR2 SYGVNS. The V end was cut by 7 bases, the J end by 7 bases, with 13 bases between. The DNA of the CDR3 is TGTGCCAGCACGGCAGGGTCGTTTGGCTACACCTTC. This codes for CASTAGSFGYTF.

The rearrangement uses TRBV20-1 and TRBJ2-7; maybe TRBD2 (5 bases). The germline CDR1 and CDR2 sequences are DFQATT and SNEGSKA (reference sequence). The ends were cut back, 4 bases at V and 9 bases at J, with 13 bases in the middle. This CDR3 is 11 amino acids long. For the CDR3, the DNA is TGCAGTGCTACCTACCTCCGGGGGCAGTACTTC. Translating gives CSATYLRGQYF.

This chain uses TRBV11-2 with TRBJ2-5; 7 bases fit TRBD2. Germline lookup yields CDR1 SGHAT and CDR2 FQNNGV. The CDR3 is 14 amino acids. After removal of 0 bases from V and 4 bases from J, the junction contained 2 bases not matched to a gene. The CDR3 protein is CASSLEIAGETQYF. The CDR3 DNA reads TGTGCCAGCAGCTTAGAAATAGCGGGAGAGACCCAGTACTTC.

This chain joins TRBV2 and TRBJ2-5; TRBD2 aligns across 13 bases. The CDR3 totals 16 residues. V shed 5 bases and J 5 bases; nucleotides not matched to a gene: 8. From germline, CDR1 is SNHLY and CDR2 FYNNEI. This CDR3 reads CASSSWTSGSRETQYF. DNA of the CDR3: TGTGCCAGCAGTTCCTGGACTAGCGGGAGTCGGGAGACCCAGTACTTC.

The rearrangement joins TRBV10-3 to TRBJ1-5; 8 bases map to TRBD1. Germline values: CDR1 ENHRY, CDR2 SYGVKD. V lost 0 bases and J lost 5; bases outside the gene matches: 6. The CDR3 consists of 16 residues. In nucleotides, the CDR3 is TGTGCCATCAGTGAGTCGGCAGGGGGCCGATATCAGCCCCAGCATTTT. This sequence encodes CAISESAGGRYQPQHF.

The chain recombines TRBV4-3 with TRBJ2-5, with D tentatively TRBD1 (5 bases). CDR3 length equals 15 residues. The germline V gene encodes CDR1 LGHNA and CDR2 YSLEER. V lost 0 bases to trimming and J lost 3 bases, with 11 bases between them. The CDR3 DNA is TGCGCCAGCAGCCAAGAGACAGCAACTAAAGAGACCCAGTACTTC. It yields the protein CASSQETATKETQYF.

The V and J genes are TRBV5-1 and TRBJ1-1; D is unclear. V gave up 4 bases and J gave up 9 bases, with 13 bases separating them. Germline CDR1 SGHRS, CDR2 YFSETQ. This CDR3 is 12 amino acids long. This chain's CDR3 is CASSMDQVKAFF. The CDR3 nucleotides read TGCGCCAGCAGCATGGACCAGGTAAAAGCTTTCTTT.

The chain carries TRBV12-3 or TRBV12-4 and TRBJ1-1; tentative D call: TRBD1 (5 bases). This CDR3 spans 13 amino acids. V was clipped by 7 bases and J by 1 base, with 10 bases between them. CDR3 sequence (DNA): TGTGCCAGCACCAGTACAGGGAACACTGAAGCTTTCTTT. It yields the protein CASTSTGNTEAFF.

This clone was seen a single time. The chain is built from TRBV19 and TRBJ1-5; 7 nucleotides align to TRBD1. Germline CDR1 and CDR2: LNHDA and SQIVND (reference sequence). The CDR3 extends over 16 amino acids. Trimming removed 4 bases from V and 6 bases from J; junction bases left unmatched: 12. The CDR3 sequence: CASSKGQIVHPQPQHF. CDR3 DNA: TGTGCCAGTAGTAAGGGACAGATTGTGCATCCTCAGCCCCAGCATTTT.

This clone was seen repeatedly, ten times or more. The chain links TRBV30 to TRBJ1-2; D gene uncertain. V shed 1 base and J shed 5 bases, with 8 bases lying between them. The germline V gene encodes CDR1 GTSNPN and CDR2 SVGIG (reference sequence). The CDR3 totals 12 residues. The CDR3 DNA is TGTGCCTGGAGTGCCCAGTTTTATGGCTACACCTTC. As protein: CAWSAQFYGYTF.

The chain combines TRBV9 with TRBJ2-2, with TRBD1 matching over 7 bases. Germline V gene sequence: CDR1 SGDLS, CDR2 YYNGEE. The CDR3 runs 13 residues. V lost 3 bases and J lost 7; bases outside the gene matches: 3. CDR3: CASSDRGIGELFF. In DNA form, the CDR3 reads TGTGCCAGCAGCGACAGGGGAATCGGGGAGCTGTTTTTT.

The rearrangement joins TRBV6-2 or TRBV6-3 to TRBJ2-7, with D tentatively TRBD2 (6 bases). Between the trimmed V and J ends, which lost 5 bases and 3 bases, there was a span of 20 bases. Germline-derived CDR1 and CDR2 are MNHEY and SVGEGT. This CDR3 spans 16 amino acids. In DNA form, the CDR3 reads TGTGCCAGCAGTAACCTCATATCGGCGGGGAACTACGAGCAGTACTTC. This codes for CASSNLISAGNYEQYF.

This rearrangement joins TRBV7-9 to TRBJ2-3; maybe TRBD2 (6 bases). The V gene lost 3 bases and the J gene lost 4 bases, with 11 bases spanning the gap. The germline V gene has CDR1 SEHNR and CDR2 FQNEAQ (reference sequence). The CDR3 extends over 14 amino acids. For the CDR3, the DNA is TGTGCCAGCAGCTTTCTGGGAGGCGCAGATACGCAGTATTTT. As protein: CASSFLGGADTQYF.

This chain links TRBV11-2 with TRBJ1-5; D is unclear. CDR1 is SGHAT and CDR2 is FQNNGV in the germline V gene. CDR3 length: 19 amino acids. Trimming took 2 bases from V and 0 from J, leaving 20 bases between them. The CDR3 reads CASSLLYLMGRNSNQPQHF. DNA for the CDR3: TGTGCCAGCAGCTTACTTTATCTTATGGGGAGGAATAGCAATCAGCCCCAGCATTTT.

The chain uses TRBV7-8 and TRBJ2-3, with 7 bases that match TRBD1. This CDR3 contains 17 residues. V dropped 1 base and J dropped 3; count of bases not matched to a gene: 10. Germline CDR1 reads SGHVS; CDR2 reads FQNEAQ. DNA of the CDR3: TGTGCCAGCAGCTTAGGAAGAAGACAGGGAAGGACAGATACGCAGTATTTT. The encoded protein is CASSLGRRQGRTDTQYF.